Listed below are T cell receptor beta chains from one sample, sequenced in a study of T cell repertoires in cytomegalovirus infection. TCRdb analysed the reads with MiXCR anew, one entry per CDR3 protein. The table includes roughly 230,000 distinct CDR3 sequences, 6% to 8% detected once. The sequencing sample was made of PBMCs. Receptors originate from a human donor in good health (CMV status not recorded). Some clones in this sample may be carry-over from other donors' samples. Both conserved end residues are part of each CDR3. D genes are given only for firm matches. Clone sizes are given selectively: once, few, many, or a class where the clone is expanded.

D gene: .; V gene: TRBV20-1; J gene: TRBJ1-3; clone size: many; CDR3 protein: CSARASSSGNTIYF; CDR3 DNA: TGCAGTGCTAGGGCATCCTCCTCTGGAAACACCATATATTTT
D gene: .; V gene: TRBV2; J gene: TRBJ1-4; clone size: many; CDR3 protein: CASRTDREKLFF; CDR3 DNA: TGTGCCAGCAGAACCGACAGGGAAAAACTGTTTTTT
D gene: TRBD1; V gene: TRBV20-1; J gene: TRBJ2-5; clone size: .; CDR3 protein: CSARPGQLKETQYF; CDR3 DNA: TGCAGTGCTAGACCGGGACAGCTAAAGGAGACCCAGTACTTC
D gene: TRBD2; V gene: TRBV5-5; J gene: TRBJ2-1; clone size: many; CDR3 protein: CASSLGLAGDYNEQFF; CDR3 DNA: TGTGCCAGCAGCTTGGGACTAGCGGGGGACTACAATGAGCAGTTCTTC
D gene: TRBD1; V gene: TRBV7-6; J gene: TRBJ1-4; clone size: many; CDR3 protein: CASSLGTGSEKLFF; CDR3 DNA: TGTGCCAGCAGCTTAGGGACAGGAAGTGAAAAACTGTTTTTT
D gene: TRBD1; V gene: TRBV11-2; J gene: TRBJ2-6; clone size: .; CDR3 protein: CASSFRPLGRGLGANVLTF; CDR3 DNA: TGTGCCAGCAGCTTCAGACCGTTAGGTAGGGGGCTTGGGGCCAACGTCCTGACTTTC
D gene: .; V gene: TRBV29-1; J gene: TRBJ2-1; clone size: few; CDR3 protein: CSAHEGDFSYNEQFF; CDR3 DNA: TGCAGCGCCCACGAGGGGGACTTCTCCTACAATGAGCAGTTCTTC
D gene: TRBD1; V gene: TRBV7-2; J gene: TRBJ2-5; clone size: many; CDR3 protein: CASSLGNRGWETQYF; CDR3 DNA: TGTGCCAGCAGCTTAGGAAACAGGGGATGGGAGACCCAGTACTTC
D gene: .; V gene: TRBV11-2; J gene: TRBJ2-2; clone size: many; CDR3 protein: CAFRGGPNTGELFF; CDR3 DNA: TGTGCCTTCCGCGGAGGTCCGAACACCGGGGAGCTGTTTTTT
D gene: TRBD2; V gene: TRBV7-2; J gene: TRBJ2-3; clone size: many; CDR3 protein: CASSFRGLAGSTDTQYF; CDR3 DNA: TGTGCCAGCAGCTTTAGGGGACTAGCGGGGAGCACAGATACGCAGTATTTT
D gene: .; V gene: TRBV3-1; J gene: TRBJ1-1; clone size: many; CDR3 protein: CASSQGSLGAFF; CDR3 DNA: TGTGCCAGCAGCCAAGGCAGTCTTGGAGCTTTCTTT
D gene: .; V gene: TRBV4-1; J gene: TRBJ1-4; clone size: many; CDR3 protein: CASSGQDMGLFF; CDR3 DNA: TGCGCCAGCAGCGGTCAGGACATGGGACTGTTTTTT
D gene: TRBD1; V gene: TRBV10-3; J gene: TRBJ1-2; clone size: .; CDR3 protein: CAISGDRGDGYTF; CDR3 DNA: TGTGCCATCAGTGGGGACAGGGGGGATGGCTACACCTTC
D gene: TRBD2; V gene: TRBV10-3; J gene: TRBJ2-5; clone size: many; CDR3 protein: CAISDTSGGQQETQYF; CDR3 DNA: TGTGCCATCAGTGATACTAGCGGGGGTCAGCAAGAGACCCAGTACTTC
D gene: .; V gene: TRBV14; J gene: TRBJ1-1; clone size: many; CDR3 protein: CASSYGLPTEAFF; CDR3 DNA: TGTGCCAGCAGCTATGGATTGCCCACTGAAGCTTTCTTT
D gene: .; V gene: TRBV7-8; J gene: TRBJ1-1; clone size: many; CDR3 protein: CASSNGVPNTEAFF; CDR3 DNA: TGTGCCAGCAGCAACGGGGTTCCGAACACTGAAGCTTTCTTT
D gene: .; V gene: TRBV5-6; J gene: TRBJ2-1; clone size: many; CDR3 protein: CASSLDSWGSTYNEQFF; CDR3 DNA: TGTGCCAGCAGCTTGGATAGTTGGGGGTCCACCTACAATGAGCAGTTCTTC
D gene: TRBD1; V gene: TRBV2; J gene: TRBJ2-7; clone size: many; CDR3 protein: CASSWGTGVTYEQYF; CDR3 DNA: TGTGCCAGCAGTTGGGGGACAGGGGTTACCTACGAGCAGTACTTC
D gene: .; V gene: TRBV20-1; J gene: TRBJ1-1; clone size: few; CDR3 protein: CSARGGTDRTEAFF; CDR3 DNA: TGCAGTGCTAGAGGAGGGACCGACAGAACTGAAGCTTTCTTT
D gene: .; V gene: TRBV10-3; J gene: TRBJ2-2; clone size: many; CDR3 protein: CAISESIVRSGELFF; CDR3 DNA: TGTGCCATCAGTGAGTCGATCGTTAGGAGCGGGGAGCTGTTTTTT
D gene: TRBD2; V gene: TRBV6-2/TRBV6-3; J gene: TRBJ2-1; clone size: many; CDR3 protein: CASSYSGTSLRAEQFF; CDR3 DNA: TGTGCCAGCAGTTACTCAGGGACTAGCCTCCGGGCTGAGCAGTTCTTC
D gene: TRBD1; V gene: TRBV19; J gene: TRBJ1-2; clone size: .; CDR3 protein: CATDRDDGYTF; CDR3 DNA: TGTGCCACGGACAGGGATGACGGCTACACCTTC
D gene: TRBD2; V gene: TRBV7-2; J gene: TRBJ2-3; clone size: many; CDR3 protein: CASSSGTGVPGLAGLHTDTQYF; CDR3 DNA: TGTGCCAGCAGCTCAGGGACAGGGGTCCCGGGACTAGCGGGGCTTCACACAGATACGCAGTATTTT
D gene: TRBD2; V gene: TRBV7-8; J gene: TRBJ2-1; clone size: many; CDR3 protein: CASSFPLRGASGNEQFF; CDR3 DNA: TGTGCCAGCAGCTTCCCCCTGCGGGGGGCTAGTGGGAATGAGCAGTTCTTC
D gene: TRBD1; V gene: TRBV4-1; J gene: TRBJ2-7; clone size: many; CDR3 protein: CASSQADRGLAYEQYF; CDR3 DNA: TGCGCCAGCAGCCAGGCCGACAGGGGGCTGGCCTACGAGCAGTACTTC
D gene: .; V gene: TRBV20-1; J gene: TRBJ2-7; clone size: many; CDR3 protein: CSEASNRQVPYEQYF; CDR3 DNA: TGCAGCGAAGCCTCAAATAGACAGGTTCCCTACGAGCAGTACTTC
D gene: TRBD2; V gene: TRBV14; J gene: TRBJ2-3; clone size: many; CDR3 protein: CASSQIKSLAGIADTQYF; CDR3 DNA: TGTGCCAGCAGCCAAATTAAGTCACTAGCGGGGATCGCAGATACGCAGTATTTT
D gene: TRBD2; V gene: TRBV7-2; J gene: TRBJ2-3; clone size: many; CDR3 protein: CASSLLAGGSTDTQYF; CDR3 DNA: TGTGCCAGCAGCTTACTAGCGGGGGGAAGCACAGATACGCAGTATTTT
D gene: TRBD1; V gene: TRBV7-2; J gene: TRBJ2-5; clone size: many; CDR3 protein: CASSFTGGEQETQYF; CDR3 DNA: TGTGCCAGCAGCTTTACAGGGGGCGAACAAGAGACCCAGTACTTC
D gene: TRBD1; V gene: TRBV29-1; J gene: TRBJ1-2; clone size: few; CDR3 protein: CSVYPTGLTGYTF; CDR3 DNA: TGCAGCGTATACCCGACAGGGTTGACGGGCTACACCTTC
D gene: .; V gene: TRBV28; J gene: TRBJ2-5; clone size: many; CDR3 protein: CASGGGGGQETQYF; CDR3 DNA: TGTGCCAGCGGCGGTGGGGGCGGCCAAGAGACCCAGTACTTC
D gene: .; V gene: TRBV20-1; J gene: TRBJ2-5; clone size: .; CDR3 protein: CSAKRKETQYF; CDR3 DNA: TGCAGTGCTAAAAGGAAAGAGACCCAGTACTTC
D gene: .; V gene: TRBV29-1; J gene: TRBJ2-5; clone size: few; CDR3 protein: CSVDRFFQETQYF; CDR3 DNA: TGCAGCGTTGATAGGTTTTTCCAAGAGACCCAGTACTTC
D gene: .; V gene: TRBV6-2/TRBV6-3; J gene: TRBJ1-5; clone size: many; CDR3 protein: CASSSPIGQTHF; CDR3 DNA: TGTGCCAGCAGTTCGCCGATAGGACAAACGCATTTT
D gene: .; V gene: TRBV6-2/TRBV6-3; J gene: TRBJ2-1; clone size: many; CDR3 protein: CASSSGQSNEQFF; CDR3 DNA: TGTGCCAGCAGTTCCGGACAGAGCAATGAGCAGTTCTTC
D gene: .; V gene: TRBV4-1; J gene: TRBJ2-1; clone size: many; CDR3 protein: CASSQDFSYYNEQFF; CDR3 DNA: TGCGCCAGCAGCCAAGACTTCAGTTACTACAATGAGCAGTTCTTC
D gene: .; V gene: TRBV18; J gene: TRBJ1-4; clone size: many; CDR3 protein: CASSRSINEKLFF; CDR3 DNA: TGTGCCAGCTCACGATCTATTAATGAAAAACTGTTTTTT
D gene: TRBD1; V gene: TRBV6-1; J gene: TRBJ1-6; clone size: many; CDR3 protein: CASSPTGVDSPLHF; CDR3 DNA: TGTGCCAGCAGCCCGACAGGGGTTGATTCACCCCTCCACTTT
D gene: TRBD1; V gene: TRBV6-6; J gene: TRBJ2-3; clone size: many; CDR3 protein: CASSYYRGGSTDTQYF; CDR3 DNA: TGTGCCAGCAGTTACTACAGGGGCGGTAGCACAGATACGCAGTATTTT
D gene: .; V gene: TRBV6-1; J gene: TRBJ2-5; clone size: many; CDR3 protein: CASTGGHLAQETQYF; CDR3 DNA: TGTGCCAGCACCGGGGGACATCTCGCACAAGAGACCCAGTACTTC
D gene: .; V gene: TRBV2; J gene: TRBJ1-2; clone size: many; CDR3 protein: CASSDGVGYTF; CDR3 DNA: TGTGCCAGCAGTGATGGGGTTGGCTACACCTTC
D gene: TRBD1; V gene: TRBV7-2; J gene: TRBJ1-2; clone size: many; CDR3 protein: CASSSGQGNGYTF; CDR3 DNA: TGTGCCAGCAGCTCCGGACAGGGGAATGGCTACACCTTC
D gene: TRBD1; V gene: TRBV11-2; J gene: TRBJ1-1; clone size: many; CDR3 protein: CASSAGTGGRGEAFF; CDR3 DNA: TGTGCCAGCAGCGCCGGGACAGGGGGCAGGGGAGAAGCTTTCTTT
D gene: TRBD1; V gene: TRBV7-9; J gene: TRBJ1-5; clone size: many; CDR3 protein: CASSLAWTGTQPQHF; CDR3 DNA: TGTGCCAGCAGCTTAGCCTGGACAGGGACCCAGCCCCAGCATTTT
D gene: .; V gene: TRBV6-2/TRBV6-3; J gene: TRBJ1-3; clone size: .; CDR3 protein: CASSLRDPGNTIYF; CDR3 DNA: TGTGCCAGCAGCCTTCGCGATCCTGGAAACACCATATATTTT
D gene: .; V gene: TRBV7-2; J gene: TRBJ2-5; clone size: many; CDR3 protein: CASSLRGRETQYF; CDR3 DNA: TGTGCCAGCAGCTTAAGGGGCCGGGAGACCCAGTACTTC
D gene: .; V gene: TRBV7-2; J gene: TRBJ1-2; clone size: many; CDR3 protein: CASSLEGGYGYTF; CDR3 DNA: TGTGCCAGCAGCTTAGAAGGGGGCTATGGCTACACCTTC
D gene: TRBD1; V gene: TRBV6-1; J gene: TRBJ1-2; clone size: many; CDR3 protein: CASSGQGLTF; CDR3 DNA: TGTGCCAGCAGTGGACAGGGCCTCACCTTC
D gene: TRBD2; V gene: TRBV20-1; J gene: TRBJ2-2; clone size: few; CDR3 protein: CSARVAGALTGELFF; CDR3 DNA: TGCAGTGCTAGAGTAGCGGGGGCGTTAACCGGGGAGCTGTTTTTT
D gene: .; V gene: TRBV29-1; J gene: TRBJ1-2; clone size: many; CDR3 protein: CSVQQGSGYTF; CDR3 DNA: TGCAGCGTTCAACAGGGAAGCGGCTACACCTTC
D gene: .; V gene: TRBV27; J gene: TRBJ2-2; clone size: .; CDR3 protein: CASSLGVTRPGELFF; CDR3 DNA: TGTGCCAGCAGTTTAGGGGTAACGAGGCCCGGGGAGCTGTTTTTT
D gene: TRBD2; V gene: TRBV7-2; J gene: TRBJ2-3; clone size: many; CDR3 protein: CASSLELGLAGDTDTQYF; CDR3 DNA: TGTGCCAGCAGCTTAGAACTGGGACTAGCGGGGGACACAGATACGCAGTATTTT
D gene: .; V gene: TRBV7-8; J gene: TRBJ2-2; clone size: many; CDR3 protein: CASSLLRITNTGELFF; CDR3 DNA: TGTGCCAGCAGCCTATTAAGAATAACGAACACCGGGGAGCTGTTTTTT
D gene: TRBD1; V gene: TRBV6-1; J gene: TRBJ2-2; clone size: many; CDR3 protein: CASRPRGGSNTGELFF; CDR3 DNA: TGTGCCAGCAGGCCGCGAGGGGGCTCGAACACCGGGGAGCTGTTTTTT
D gene: TRBD2; V gene: TRBV11-2; J gene: TRBJ2-2; clone size: many; CDR3 protein: CASSLVGGGTGELFF; CDR3 DNA: TGTGCCAGCAGCTTAGTAGGCGGGGGGACCGGGGAGCTGTTTTTT
D gene: TRBD1; V gene: TRBV20-1; J gene: TRBJ1-5; clone size: few; CDR3 protein: CSARDFRDRGPLSNQPQHF; CDR3 DNA: TGCAGTGCTAGAGATTTCCGAGACAGGGGGCCTCTTAGCAATCAGCCCCAGCATTTT
D gene: TRBD2; V gene: TRBV6-2/TRBV6-3; J gene: TRBJ2-1; clone size: many; CDR3 protein: CASRGLAGDGYNEQFF; CDR3 DNA: TGTGCCAGCAGGGGACTAGCTGGGGACGGGTACAATGAGCAGTTCTTC
D gene: TRBD1; V gene: TRBV19; J gene: TRBJ1-2; clone size: many; CDR3 protein: CASSISAGGDYGYTF; CDR3 DNA: TGTGCCAGTAGTATCTCTGCAGGGGGCGACTATGGCTACACCTTC
D gene: .; V gene: TRBV7-3; J gene: TRBJ1-1; clone size: many; CDR3 protein: CASSLRGAGRETEAFF; CDR3 DNA: TGTGCCAGCAGCTTAAGAGGCGCAGGGAGGGAAACTGAAGCTTTCTTT